This T cell receptor beta chain was sequenced in a study of blood T cell repertoires in COVID-19. On the study more broadly: The United States, Italy and Spain provided the acute and convalescent COVID-19 samples. Sources were T cells, B-cell-depleted T cells, or PBMCs; the material itself was cDNA or gDNA.

This CDR3 contains 13 residues. Trimming removed 6 bases at V and 5 bases at J, with 10 bases between. Clones were read by immunoSEQ multiplex PCR, and TCRdb kept only the in-frame ones, dropping some. Among 180,000 or so clones listed, approximately 80% were seen once. Those designated as exposed participants met a COVID-19 case within 2 weeks before study entry. The sequencing sample was made of PBMCs or T cells enriched from blood (not recorded which). The rearrangement links TRBV12-3 or TRBV12-4 to TRBJ2-2; D is undetermined. The sequence was collected from a man aged 55 to 70 who had been exposed to COVID-19. CDR3 protein: CASRSSGTGELFF. CDR3 nucleotide sequence: TGTGCCAGCAGGTCTTCGGGTACCGGGGAGCTGTTTTTT.